This paragraph covers one T cell receptor beta chain sequence. What it binds is unknown. A read error may produce the germline difference seen at one junction end. Amplification of TCR alpha and beta CDR3 regions from RNA used iRepertoire nested multiplex PCR. Input was roughly 100-450 ng of tissue mRNA or PBMC total RNA. Via MiXCR, TCRdb re-called the multiplex PCR reads, giving one row per CDR3 protein. This sample has 95,000 to 150,000 distinct CDR3 sequences, with roughly 24% found just once. Germline assignment: CDR1 LGHDT and CDR2 YNNKEL (reference sequence). The CDR3 runs to 15 residues. This specimen comes from a study of glioma-infiltrating T cells. Study results and caveats: Non-neoplastic patients had below-expected tissue-blood divergence, while all gliomas exceeded expectation. Tissue and blood shared very few CDR3 sequences.

The TCR originated in a human donor with low-grade glioma or glioblastoma, undergoing nonglioma brain surgery, or in good health (not recorded which). The chain recombines TRBV3-1 with TRBJ1-2; D unclear. Sequencing was performed on glioma tissue, nonneoplastic brain tissue, or PBMCs (not recorded which). CDR3 protein: CASRQDLGRSYGYTF. As DNA, the CDR3 is TGTGCCAGCAGGCAAGATCTCGGACGGTCCTATGGCTACACCTTC.